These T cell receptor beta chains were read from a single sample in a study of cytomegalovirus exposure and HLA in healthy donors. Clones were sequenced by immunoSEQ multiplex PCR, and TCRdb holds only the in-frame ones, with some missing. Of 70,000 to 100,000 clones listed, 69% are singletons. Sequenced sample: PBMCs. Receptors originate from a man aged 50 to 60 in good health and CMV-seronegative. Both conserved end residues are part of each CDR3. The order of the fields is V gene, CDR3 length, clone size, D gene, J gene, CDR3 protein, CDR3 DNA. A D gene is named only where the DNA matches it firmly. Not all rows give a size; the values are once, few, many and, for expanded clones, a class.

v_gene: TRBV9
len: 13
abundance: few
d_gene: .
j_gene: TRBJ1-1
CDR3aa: CASSDSRSTEAFF
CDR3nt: TGTGCCAGCAGCGACTCACGGAGCACTGAAGCTTTCTTT

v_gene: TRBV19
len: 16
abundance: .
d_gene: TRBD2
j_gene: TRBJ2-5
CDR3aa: CASSTRSGRAAETQYF
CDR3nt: TGTGCCAGTAGTACCCGTAGCGGGAGAGCTGCAGAGACCCAGTACTTC

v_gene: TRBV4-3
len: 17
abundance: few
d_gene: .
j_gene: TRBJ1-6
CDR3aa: CASSQDLAQGFNSPLHF
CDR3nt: TGCGCCAGCAGCCAAGATTTAGCACAGGGATTTAATTCACCCCTCCACTTT

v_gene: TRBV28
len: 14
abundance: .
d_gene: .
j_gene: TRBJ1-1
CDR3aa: CASSLAGLRAEAFF
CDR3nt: TGTGCCAGCAGTCTCGCGGGGTTAAGAGCTGAAGCTTTCTTT

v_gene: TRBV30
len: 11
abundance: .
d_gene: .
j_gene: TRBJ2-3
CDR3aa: CAWTITDTQYF
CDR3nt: TGTGCCTGGACCATTACAGATACGCAGTATTTT

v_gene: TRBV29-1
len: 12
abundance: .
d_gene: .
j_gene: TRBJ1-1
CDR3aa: CSNRRGGTEAFF
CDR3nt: TGCAGCAACAGGCGGGGAGGCACTGAAGCTTTCTTT

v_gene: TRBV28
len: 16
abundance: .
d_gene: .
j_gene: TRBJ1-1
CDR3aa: CASSLGGGMGVTEAFF
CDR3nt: TGTGCCAGCAGTCTCGGTGGGGGGATGGGGGTGACTGAAGCTTTCTTT

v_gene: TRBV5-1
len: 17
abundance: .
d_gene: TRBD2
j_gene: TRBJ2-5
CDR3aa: CASSPGLGLKSMQTQYF
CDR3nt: TGCGCCAGCAGTCCCGGACTAGGATTAAAGAGTATGCAGACCCAGTACTTC

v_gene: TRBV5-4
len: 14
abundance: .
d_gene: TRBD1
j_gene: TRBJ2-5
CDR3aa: CASGARTGAETQYF
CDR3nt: TGTGCCAGCGGGGCCCGGACAGGGGCAGAGACCCAGTACTTC

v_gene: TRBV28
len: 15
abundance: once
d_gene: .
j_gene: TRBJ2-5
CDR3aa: CASRETVSPRWTQYF
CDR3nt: TGTGCCAGCAGGGAGACAGTTTCCCCCCGGTGGACCCAGTACTTC

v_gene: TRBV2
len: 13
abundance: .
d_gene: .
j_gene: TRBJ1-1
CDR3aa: CASTEGVNTEAFF
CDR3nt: TGTGCCAGCACCGAGGGGGTGAACACTGAAGCTTTCTTT

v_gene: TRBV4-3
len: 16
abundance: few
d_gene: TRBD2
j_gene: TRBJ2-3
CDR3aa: CASSQVLAGTTDTQYF
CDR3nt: TGCGCCAGCAGCCAAGTGCTAGCGGGAACCACAGATACGCAGTATTTT

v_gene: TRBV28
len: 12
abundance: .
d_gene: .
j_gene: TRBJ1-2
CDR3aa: CASRQILYGYTF
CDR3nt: TGTGCCAGCAGGCAGATCCTCTATGGCTACACCTTC

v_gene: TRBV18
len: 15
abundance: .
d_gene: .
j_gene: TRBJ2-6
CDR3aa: CASSLMSSGANVLTF
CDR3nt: TGTGCCAGCTCACTTATGAGCTCTGGGGCCAACGTCCTGACTTTC

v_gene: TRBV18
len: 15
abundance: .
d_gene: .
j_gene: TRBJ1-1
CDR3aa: CASSPGLGRNTEAFF
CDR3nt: TGTGCCAGCTCACCAGGTCTGGGGAGGAACACTGAAGCTTTCTTT

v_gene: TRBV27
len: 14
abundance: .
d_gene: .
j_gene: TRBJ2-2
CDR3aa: CASSFQAVTGELFF
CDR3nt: TGTGCCAGCAGTTTCCAAGCGGTCACCGGGGAGCTGTTTTTT

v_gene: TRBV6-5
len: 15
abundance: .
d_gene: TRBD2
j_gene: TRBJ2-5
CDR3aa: CASMMQAAGQETQYF
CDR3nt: TGTGCCAGCATGATGCAAGCAGCGGGACAAGAGACCCAGTACTTC

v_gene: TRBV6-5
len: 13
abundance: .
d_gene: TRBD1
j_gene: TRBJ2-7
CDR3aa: CASSYGTVYEQYF
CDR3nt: TGTGCCAGCAGTTACGGGACAGTCTACGAGCAGTACTTC

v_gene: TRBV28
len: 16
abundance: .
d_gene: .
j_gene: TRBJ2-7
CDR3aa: CASSGTPGAPSYEQYF
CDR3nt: TGTGCCAGCAGTGGTACCCCAGGGGCTCCCTCCTACGAGCAGTACTTC

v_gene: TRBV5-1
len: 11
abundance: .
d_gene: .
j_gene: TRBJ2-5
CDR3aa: CASRQGGPQYF
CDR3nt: TGCGCCAGCAGACAGGGTGGGCCCCAGTACTTC

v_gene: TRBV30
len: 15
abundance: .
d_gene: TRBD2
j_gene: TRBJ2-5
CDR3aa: CAWTRSGTAGETQYF
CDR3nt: TGTGCCTGGACCCGTAGCGGGACGGCGGGAGAGACCCAGTACTTC

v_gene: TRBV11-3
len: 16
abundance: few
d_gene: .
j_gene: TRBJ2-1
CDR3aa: CASSLVFESSYNEQFF
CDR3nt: TGTGCCAGCAGCTTAGTGTTTGAGAGCTCCTACAATGAGCAGTTCTTC

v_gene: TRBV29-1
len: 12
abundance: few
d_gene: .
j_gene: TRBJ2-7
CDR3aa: CSVGRGSYEQYF
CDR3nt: TGCAGCGTTGGAAGGGGTTCCTACGAGCAGTACTTC

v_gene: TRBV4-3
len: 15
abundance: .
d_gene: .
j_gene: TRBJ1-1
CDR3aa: CASSQNNGGQAEAFF
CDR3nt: TGCGCCAGCAGCCAGAACAACGGGGGGCAGGCTGAAGCTTTCTTT

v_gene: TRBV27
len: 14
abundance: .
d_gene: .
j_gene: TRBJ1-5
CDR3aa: CASKQTYSNQPQHF
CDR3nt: TGTGCCAGCAAACAGACCTATAGCAATCAGCCCCAGCATTTT

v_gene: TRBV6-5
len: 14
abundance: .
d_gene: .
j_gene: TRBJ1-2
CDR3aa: CASSYWQGNYGYTF
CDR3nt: TGTGCCAGCAGTTACTGGCAGGGGAACTATGGCTACACCTTC

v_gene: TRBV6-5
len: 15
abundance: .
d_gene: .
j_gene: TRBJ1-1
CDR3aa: CASSYIQGFRTEAFF
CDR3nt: TGTGCCAGCAGTTACATCCAGGGGTTTAGGACTGAAGCTTTCTTT

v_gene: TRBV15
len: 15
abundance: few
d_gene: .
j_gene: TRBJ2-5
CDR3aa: CATSRGGQNQETQYF
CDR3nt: TGTGCCACCAGCAGAGGGGGGCAGAATCAAGAGACCCAGTACTTC

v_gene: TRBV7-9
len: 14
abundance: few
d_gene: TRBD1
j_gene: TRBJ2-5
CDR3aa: CASSPGTGVVTQYF
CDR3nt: TGTGCCAGCAGCCCAGGGACAGGGGTCGTGACCCAGTACTTC

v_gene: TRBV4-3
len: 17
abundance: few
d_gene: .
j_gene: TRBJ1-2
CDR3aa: CASSQDFRRGRDYGYTF
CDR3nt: TGCGCCAGCAGCCAAGATTTTCGGCGGGGTAGGGACTATGGCTACACCTTC

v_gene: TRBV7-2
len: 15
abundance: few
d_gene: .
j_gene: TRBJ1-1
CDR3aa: CASSHDGHPGTEAFF
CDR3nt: TGTGCCAGCAGCCATGATGGTCACCCAGGCACTGAAGCTTTCTTT

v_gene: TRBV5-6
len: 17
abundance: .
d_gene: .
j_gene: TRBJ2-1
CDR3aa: CASSPKKGLDYYNEQFF
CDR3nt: TGTGCCAGCAGCCCCAAGAAGGGGTTAGATTACTACAATGAGCAGTTCTTC

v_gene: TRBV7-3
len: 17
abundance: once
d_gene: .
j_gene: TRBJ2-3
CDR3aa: CASSLGTGGPYEDTQYF
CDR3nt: TGTGCCAGCAGCTTAGGAACGGGGGGCCCTTACGAGGATACGCAGTATTTT

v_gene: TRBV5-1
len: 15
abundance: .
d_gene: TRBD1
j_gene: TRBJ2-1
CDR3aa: CASSSMGQGINEQFF
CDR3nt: TGCGCCAGCAGCTCAATGGGACAGGGGATCAATGAGCAGTTCTTC

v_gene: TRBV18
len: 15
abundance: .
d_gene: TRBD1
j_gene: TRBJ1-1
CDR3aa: CASSPETGGFTEAFF
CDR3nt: TGTGCCAGCTCCCCCGAGACAGGGGGGTTCACTGAAGCTTTCTTT

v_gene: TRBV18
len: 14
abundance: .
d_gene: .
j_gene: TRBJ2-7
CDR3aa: CASSPRGSSYEQYF
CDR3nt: TGTGCCAGCTCACCACGAGGATCCTCCTACGAGCAGTACTTC

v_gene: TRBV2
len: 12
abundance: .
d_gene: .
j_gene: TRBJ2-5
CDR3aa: CASSDPGETQYF
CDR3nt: TGTGCCAGCAGTGACCCCGGGGAGACCCAGTACTTC

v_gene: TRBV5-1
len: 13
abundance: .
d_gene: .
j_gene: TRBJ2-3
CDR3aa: CASSDTGTDTQYF
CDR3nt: TGCGCCAGCAGCGACACAGGGACAGATACGCAGTATTTT

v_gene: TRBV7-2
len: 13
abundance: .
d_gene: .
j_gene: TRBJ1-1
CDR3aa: CASSWRRDTEAFF
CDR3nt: TGTGCCAGCAGCTGGAGGAGGGACACTGAAGCTTTCTTT

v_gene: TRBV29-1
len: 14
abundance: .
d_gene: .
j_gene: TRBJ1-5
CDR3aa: CSAVSTSPGEPQHF
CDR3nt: TGCAGCGCTGTGTCAACCTCACCGGGGGAGCCCCAGCATTTT

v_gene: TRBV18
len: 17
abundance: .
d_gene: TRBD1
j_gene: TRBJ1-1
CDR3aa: CASSRLGQGAGNTEAFF
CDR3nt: TGTGCCAGCTCACGACTGGGACAGGGGGCAGGGAACACTGAAGCTTTCTTT

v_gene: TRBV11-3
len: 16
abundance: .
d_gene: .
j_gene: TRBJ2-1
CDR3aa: CASSVRTGSVYNEQFF
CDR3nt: TGTGCCAGCAGCGTCCGAACAGGGTCCGTCTACAATGAGCAGTTCTTC

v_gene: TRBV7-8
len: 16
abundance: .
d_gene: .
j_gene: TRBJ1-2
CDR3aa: CASSLRPGRANYGYTF
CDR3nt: TGTGCCAGCAGCTTACGCCCAGGCCGAGCTAACTATGGCTACACCTTC

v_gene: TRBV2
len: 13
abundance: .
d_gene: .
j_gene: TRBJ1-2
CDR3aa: CASSAGGNYGYTF
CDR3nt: TGTGCCAGCAGTGCCGGCGGGAACTATGGCTACACCTTC

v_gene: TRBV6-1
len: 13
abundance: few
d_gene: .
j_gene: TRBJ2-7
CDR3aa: CASTRWGTYEQYF
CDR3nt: TGTGCCAGCACGCGGTGGGGCACCTACGAGCAGTACTTC

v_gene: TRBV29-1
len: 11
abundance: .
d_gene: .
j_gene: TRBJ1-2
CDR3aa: CSVGRNYGYTF
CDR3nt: TGCAGCGTTGGGCGGAACTATGGCTACACCTTC

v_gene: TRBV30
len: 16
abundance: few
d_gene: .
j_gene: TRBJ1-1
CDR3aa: CAWSVQAGRGSTEAFF
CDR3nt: TGTGCCTGGAGTGTACAGGCAGGAAGGGGATCCACTGAAGCTTTCTTT

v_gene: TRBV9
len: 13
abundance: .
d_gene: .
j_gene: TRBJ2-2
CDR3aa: CASSVVTDGELFF
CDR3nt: TGTGCCAGCAGCGTAGTAACAGACGGGGAGCTGTTTTTT

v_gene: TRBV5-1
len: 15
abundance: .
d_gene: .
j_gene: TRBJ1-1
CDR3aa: CASSLAPRGVGEAFF
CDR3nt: TGCGCCAGCAGCTTGGCCCCCAGGGGTGTCGGTGAAGCTTTCTTT

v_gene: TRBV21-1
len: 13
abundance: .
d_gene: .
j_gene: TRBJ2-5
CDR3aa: CALDREEQETQYF
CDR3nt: TGTGCCTTGGACAGGGAAGAACAAGAGACCCAGTACTTC